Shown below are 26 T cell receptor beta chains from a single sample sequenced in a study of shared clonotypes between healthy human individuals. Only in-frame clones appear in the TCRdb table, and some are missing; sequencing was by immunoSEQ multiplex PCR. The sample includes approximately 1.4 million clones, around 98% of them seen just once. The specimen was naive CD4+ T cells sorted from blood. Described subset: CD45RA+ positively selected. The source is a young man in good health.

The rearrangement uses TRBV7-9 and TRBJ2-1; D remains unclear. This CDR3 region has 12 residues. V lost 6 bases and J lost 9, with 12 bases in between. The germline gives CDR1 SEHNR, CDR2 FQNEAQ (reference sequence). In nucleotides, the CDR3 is TGTGCCAGCAGACAATCGCCGGCTGAGCAGTTCTTC. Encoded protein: CASRQSPAEQFF.

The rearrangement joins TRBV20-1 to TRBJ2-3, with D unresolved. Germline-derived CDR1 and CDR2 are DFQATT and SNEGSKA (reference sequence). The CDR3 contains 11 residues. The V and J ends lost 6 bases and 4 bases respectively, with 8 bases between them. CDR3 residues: CSAPDPDTQYF. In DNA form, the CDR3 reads TGCAGTGCGCCAGATCCAGATACGCAGTATTTT.

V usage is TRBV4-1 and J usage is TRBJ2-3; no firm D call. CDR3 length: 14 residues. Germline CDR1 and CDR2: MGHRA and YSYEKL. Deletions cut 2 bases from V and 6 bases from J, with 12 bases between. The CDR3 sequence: CASSQPITPDTQYF. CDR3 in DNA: TGCGCCAGCAGCCAACCCATCACCCCCGATACGCAGTATTTT.

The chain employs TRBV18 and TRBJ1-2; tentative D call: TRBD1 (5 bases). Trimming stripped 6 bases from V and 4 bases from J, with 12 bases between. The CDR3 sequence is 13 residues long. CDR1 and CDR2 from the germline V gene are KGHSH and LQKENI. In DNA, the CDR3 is TGTGCCAGCTCGACGACAGAAACCTATGGCTACACCTTC. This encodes CASSTTETYGYTF.

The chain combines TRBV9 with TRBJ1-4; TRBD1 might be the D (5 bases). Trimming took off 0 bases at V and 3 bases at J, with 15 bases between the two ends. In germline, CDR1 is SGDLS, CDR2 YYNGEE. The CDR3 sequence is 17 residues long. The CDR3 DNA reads TGTGCCAGCAGCGTAGATCTTTTCGGGGGGTCTAATGAAAAACTGTTTTTT. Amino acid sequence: CASSVDLFGGSNEKLFF. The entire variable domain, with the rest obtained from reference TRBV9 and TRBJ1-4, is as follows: DSGVTQTPKHLITATGQRVTLRCSPRSGDLSVYWYQQSLDQGLQFLIQYYNGEERAKGNILERFSAQQFPDLHSELNLSSLELGDSALYFCASSVDLFGGSNEKLFFGSGTQLSVL.

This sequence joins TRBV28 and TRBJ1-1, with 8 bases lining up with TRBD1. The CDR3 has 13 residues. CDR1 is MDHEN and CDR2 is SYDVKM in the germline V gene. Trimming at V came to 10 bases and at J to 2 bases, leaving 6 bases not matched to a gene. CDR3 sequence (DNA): TGTGCCACTCTTGGGACAGGAAACACTGAAGCTTTCTTT. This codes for CATLGTGNTEAFF.

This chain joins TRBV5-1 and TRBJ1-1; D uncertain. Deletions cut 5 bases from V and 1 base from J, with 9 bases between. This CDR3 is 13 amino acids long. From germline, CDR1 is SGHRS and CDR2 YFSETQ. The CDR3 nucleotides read TGCGCCAGCAGGCCCTGGGCGAACACTGAAGCTTTCTTT. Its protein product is CASRPWANTEAFF.

In nucleotides, the CDR3 is TGTGCCAGCAGGACTCCGGGGTCCTGGAGTGAGCAGTTCTTC. Translation: CASRTPGSWSEQFF. The rearrangement uses TRBV28 and TRBJ2-1; perhaps TRBD2 as D (5 bases). This CDR3 contains 14 residues. V was clipped by 6 bases and J by 9 bases, with 18 bases between them. The germline V gene has CDR1 MDHEN and CDR2 SYDVKM.

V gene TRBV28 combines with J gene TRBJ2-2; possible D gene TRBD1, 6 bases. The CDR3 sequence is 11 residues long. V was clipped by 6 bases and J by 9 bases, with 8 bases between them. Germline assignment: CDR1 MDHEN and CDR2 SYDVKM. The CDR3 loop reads CASRTGWELFF. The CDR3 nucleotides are TGTGCCAGCAGGACAGGATGGGAGCTGTTTTTT.

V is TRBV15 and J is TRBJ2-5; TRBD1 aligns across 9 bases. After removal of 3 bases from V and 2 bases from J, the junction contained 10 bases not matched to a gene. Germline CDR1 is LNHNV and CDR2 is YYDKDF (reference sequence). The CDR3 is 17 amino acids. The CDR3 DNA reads TGTGCCACCAGCAGCTTGGGGGACAGGGCCTATCAAGAGACCCAGTACTTC. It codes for CATSSLGDRAYQETQYF. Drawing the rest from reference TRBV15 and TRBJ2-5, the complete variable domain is DAMVIQNPRYQVTQFGKPVTLSCSQTLNHNVMYWYQQKSSQAPKLLFHYYDKDFNNEADTPDNFQSRRPNTSFCFLDIRSPGLGDTAMYLCATSSLGDRAYQETQYFGPGTRLLVL.

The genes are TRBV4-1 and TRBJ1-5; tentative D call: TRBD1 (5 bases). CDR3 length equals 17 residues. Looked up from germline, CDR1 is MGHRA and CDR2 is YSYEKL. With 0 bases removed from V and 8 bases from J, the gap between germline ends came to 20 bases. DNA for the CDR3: TGCGCCAGCAGCCAAGATCCGATTTGGGGCCTCGGGAAGCCCCAGCATTTT. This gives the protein CASSQDPIWGLGKPQHF.

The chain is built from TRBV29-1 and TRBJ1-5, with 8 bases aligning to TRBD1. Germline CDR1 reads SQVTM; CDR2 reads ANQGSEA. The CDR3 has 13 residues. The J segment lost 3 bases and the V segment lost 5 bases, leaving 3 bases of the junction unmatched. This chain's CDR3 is CSVRQGNNQPQHF. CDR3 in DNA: TGCAGCGTTCGACAGGGGAACAATCAGCCCCAGCATTTT. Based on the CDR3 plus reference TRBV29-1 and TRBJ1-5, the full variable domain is SAVISQKPSRDICQRGTSLTIQCQVDSQVTMMFWYRQQPGQSLTLIATANQGSEATYESGFVIDKFPISRPNLTFSTLTVSNMSPEDSSIYLCSVRQGNNQPQHFGDGTRLSIL.

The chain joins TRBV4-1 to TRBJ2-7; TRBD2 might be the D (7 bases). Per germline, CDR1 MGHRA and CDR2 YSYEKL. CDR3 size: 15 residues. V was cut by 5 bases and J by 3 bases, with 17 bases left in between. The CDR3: CASSVAPGGVYEQYF. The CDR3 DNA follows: TGCGCCAGCAGCGTTGCCCCGGGGGGCGTCTACGAGCAGTACTTC.

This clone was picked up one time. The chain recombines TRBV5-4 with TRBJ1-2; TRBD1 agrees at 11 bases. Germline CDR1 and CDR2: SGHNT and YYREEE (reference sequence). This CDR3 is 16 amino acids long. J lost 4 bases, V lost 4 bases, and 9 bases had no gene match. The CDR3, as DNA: TGTGCCAGCAGCAGACCGGGACAGGGGGAGGTCTATGGCTACACCTTC. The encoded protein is CASSRPGQGEVYGYTF.

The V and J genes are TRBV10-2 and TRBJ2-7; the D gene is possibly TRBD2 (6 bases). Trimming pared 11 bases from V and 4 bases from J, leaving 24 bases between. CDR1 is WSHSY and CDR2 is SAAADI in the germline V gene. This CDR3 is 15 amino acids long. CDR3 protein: CAASHQDGGPYEQYF. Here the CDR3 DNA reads TGCGCCGCTTCCCACCAGGACGGAGGGCCGTACGAGCAGTACTTC.

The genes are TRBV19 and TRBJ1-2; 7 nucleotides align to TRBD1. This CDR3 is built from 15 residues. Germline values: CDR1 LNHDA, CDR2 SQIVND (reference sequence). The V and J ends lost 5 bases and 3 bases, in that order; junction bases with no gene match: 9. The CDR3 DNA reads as TGTGCCAGTAGTCCCTCAGACAGGGTGGACTATGGCTACACCTTC. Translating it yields CASSPSDRVDYGYTF.

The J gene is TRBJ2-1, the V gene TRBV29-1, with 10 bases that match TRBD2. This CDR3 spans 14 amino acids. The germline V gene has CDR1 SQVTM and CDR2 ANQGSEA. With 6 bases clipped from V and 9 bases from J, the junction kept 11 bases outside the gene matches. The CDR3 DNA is TGCAGCGTCGCCGGGACTAGCGTTGAGGGTGAGCAGTTCTTC. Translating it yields CSVAGTSVEGEQFF.

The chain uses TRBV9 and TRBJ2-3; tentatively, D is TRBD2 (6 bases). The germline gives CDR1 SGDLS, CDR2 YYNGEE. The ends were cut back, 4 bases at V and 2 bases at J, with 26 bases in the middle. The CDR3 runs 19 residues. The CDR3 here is CASSLLVGLAGTLTDTQYF. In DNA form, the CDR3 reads TGTGCCAGCAGCCTCCTGGTGGGGTTGGCGGGAACTCTCACAGATACGCAGTATTTT.

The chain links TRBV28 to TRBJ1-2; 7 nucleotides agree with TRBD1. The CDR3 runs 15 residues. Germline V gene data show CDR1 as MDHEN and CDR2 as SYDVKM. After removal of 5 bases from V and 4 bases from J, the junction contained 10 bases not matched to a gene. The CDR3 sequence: CASSMTGITPYGYTF. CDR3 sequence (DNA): TGTGCCAGCAGTATGACAGGGATAACCCCCTATGGCTACACCTTC.

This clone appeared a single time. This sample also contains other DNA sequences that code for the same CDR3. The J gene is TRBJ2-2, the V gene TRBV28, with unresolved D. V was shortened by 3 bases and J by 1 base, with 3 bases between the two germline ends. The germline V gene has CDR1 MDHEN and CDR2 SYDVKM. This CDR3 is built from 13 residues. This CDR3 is CASSFGNTGELFF. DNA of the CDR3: TGTGCCAGCAGTTTCGGGAACACCGGGGAGCTGTTTTTT.

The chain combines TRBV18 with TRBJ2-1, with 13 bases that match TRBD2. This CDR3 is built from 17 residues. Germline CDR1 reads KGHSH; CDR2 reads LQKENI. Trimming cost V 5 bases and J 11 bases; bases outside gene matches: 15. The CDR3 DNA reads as TGTGCCAGCTCATTCAAGACCGGGACTAGCGGGATAGGGCAGCAGTTCTTC. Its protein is CASSFKTGTSGIGQQFF.

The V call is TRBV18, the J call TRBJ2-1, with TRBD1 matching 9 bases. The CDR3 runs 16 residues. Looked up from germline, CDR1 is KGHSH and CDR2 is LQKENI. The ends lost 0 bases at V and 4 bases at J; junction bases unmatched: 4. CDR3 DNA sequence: TGTGCCAGCTCACCACCCGGGACAGGGTGGTACAATGAGCAGTTCTTC. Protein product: CASSPPGTGWYNEQFF.

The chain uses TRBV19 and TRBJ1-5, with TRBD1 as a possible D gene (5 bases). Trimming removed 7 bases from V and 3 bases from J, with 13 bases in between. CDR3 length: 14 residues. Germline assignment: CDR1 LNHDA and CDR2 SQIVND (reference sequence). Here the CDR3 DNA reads TGTGCCAGTATGGCAGGGCCCTACAATCAGCCCCAGCATTTT. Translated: CASMAGPYNQPQHF.

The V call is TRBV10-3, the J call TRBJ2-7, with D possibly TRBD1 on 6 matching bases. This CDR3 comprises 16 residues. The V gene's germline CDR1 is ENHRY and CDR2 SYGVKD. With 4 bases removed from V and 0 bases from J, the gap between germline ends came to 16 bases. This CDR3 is CAISGVGAGSSYEQYF. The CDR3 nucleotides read TGTGCCATCAGTGGGGTGGGGGCTGGGAGCTCCTACGAGCAGTACTTC.

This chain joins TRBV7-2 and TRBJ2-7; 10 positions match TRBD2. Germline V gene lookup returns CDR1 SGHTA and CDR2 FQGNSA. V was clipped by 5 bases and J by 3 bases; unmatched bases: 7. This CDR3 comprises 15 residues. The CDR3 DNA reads TGTGCCAGCAGCCCACCGGGACTAGCGAACTACGAGCAGTACTTC. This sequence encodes CASSPPGLANYEQYF.

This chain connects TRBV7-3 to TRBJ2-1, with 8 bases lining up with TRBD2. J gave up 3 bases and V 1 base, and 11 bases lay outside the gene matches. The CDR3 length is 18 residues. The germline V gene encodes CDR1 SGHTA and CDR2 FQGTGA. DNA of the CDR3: TGTGCCAGCAGCTTAAGGTCCGTCGGGAGGGCCAGCTACAATGAGCAGTTCTTC. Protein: CASSLRSVGRASYNEQFF.